These 29 T cell receptor beta chains share one sample of origin, sequenced in a study of tumor-infiltrating lymphocytes in localized non-small cell lung cancer. Measured with immunoSEQ multiplex PCR; TCRdb has only the in-frame clones, and not every one. Seen here are some 17,000 clones, 70% to 90% observed once, and the top ten hold about a tenth. The source material was uninvolved lung tissue not adjacent to the tumor. These receptors all stem from a human donor with non-small cell lung cancer.

V and J are TRBV5-1 and TRBJ2-7; D may be TRBD2 (8 bases). CDR1 and CDR2 from the germline V gene are SGHRS and YFSETQ. V was trimmed by 0 bases and J by 7 bases, leaving 14 bases between them. The CDR3 sequence is 14 residues long. CDR3 bases: TGCGCCAGCAGCTTGGGACAGGGCGGGGGGGAGCAGTACTTC. Translation gives CASSLGQGGGEQYF.

V and J are TRBV5-1 and TRBJ2-1; weak D call: TRBD1 (6 bases). The CDR3 loop spans 14 amino acids. The germline CDR1 and CDR2 sequences are SGHRS and YFSETQ. Deletions cut 7 bases from V and 0 bases from J, with 11 bases between. The CDR3 region has the DNA TGCGCCAGCTCGGACAGTACCTCCTACAATGAGCAGTTCTTC. Protein product: CASSDSTSYNEQFF. The entire variable domain, with the rest obtained from reference TRBV5-1 and TRBJ2-1, is as follows: KAGVTQTPRYLIKTRGQQVTLSCSPISGHRSVSWYQQTPGQGLQFLFEYFSETQRNKGNFPGRFSGRQFSNSRSEMNVSTLELGDSALYLCASSDSTSYNEQFFGPGTRLTVL.

The V call is TRBV7-9, the J call TRBJ2-2, with TRBD1 identical over 7 bases. V was pared by 5 bases and J by 3 bases, with 12 bases of the junction left unmatched. The CDR3 has 17 amino acids. Germline loops: CDR1 SEHNR, CDR2 FQNEAQ (reference sequence). DNA for the CDR3: TGTGCCAGCAGCCGGGGACAGAGCAGGTGGGACACCGGGGAGCTGTTTTTT. It encodes CASSRGQSRWDTGELFF.

The V call is TRBV4-1, the J call TRBJ2-7, with 8 bases matching TRBD1. This CDR3 region has 15 residues. CDR1 is MGHRA and CDR2 is YSYEKL in the germline V gene. The V segment lost 3 bases and the J segment 1 base; nucleotides outside the gene matches: 5. CDR3 DNA sequence: TGCGCCAGCAGCCAGGGACAGGTTGGTTCCTACGAGCAGTACTTC. It specifies CASSQGQVGSYEQYF.

The rearrangement joins TRBV9 to TRBJ2-3; D remains ambiguous. This CDR3 has 14 residues. Per germline, CDR1 SGDLS and CDR2 YYNGEE. The V end was cut by 3 bases, the J end by 6 bases, with 14 bases between. CDR3 region: CASSGAVRDDTQYF. For the CDR3, the DNA is TGTGCCAGCAGCGGAGCTGTTCGAGATGATACGCAGTATTTT.

This clone was detected once. The same CDR3 arises from other DNA sequences in this sample as well. This chain uses TRBV2 with TRBJ1-5; D not certain. The CDR3 extends over 13 amino acids. Germline CDR1 SNHLY, CDR2 FYNNEI. With 8 bases removed from V and 1 base from J, the gap between germline ends came to 9 bases. The CDR3 sequence: CASSGNSNQPQHF. The CDR3 DNA is TGTGCCAGCTCAGGCAACAGCAATCAGCCCCAGCATTTT. Supplemented by reference TRBV2 and TRBJ1-5, the full variable domain reads EPEVTQTPSHQVTQMGQEVILRCVPISNHLYFYWYRQILGQKVEFLVSFYNNEISEKSEIFDDQFSVERPDGSNFTLKIRSTKLEDSAMYFCASSGNSNQPQHFGDGTRLSIL.

The V call is TRBV28, the J call TRBJ1-1; possibly TRBD1 for D (5 bases). The V gene's germline CDR1 is MDHEN and CDR2 SYDVKM. V was cut by 6 bases and J by 6 bases, with 23 bases left in between. The CDR3 spans 16 residues. Here the CDR3 reads CASRPSGASRNAEAFF. DNA of the CDR3: TGTGCCAGCAGACCTTCCGGGGCCTCCAGGAATGCTGAAGCTTTCTTT.

This clone has a single count. The V and J genes are TRBV10-3 and TRBJ2-2; D is unresolved. Germline CDR1 is ENHRY and CDR2 is SYGVKD. V lost 0 bases and J lost 0, with 5 bases in between. The CDR3 has 15 amino acids. CDR3 in DNA: TGTGCCATCAGTGAGTCGGCTACGAACACCGGGGAGCTGTTTTTT. Amino acids: CAISESATNTGELFF.

The rearrangement joins TRBV5-1 to TRBJ2-3; TRBD2 matches 8 bases. J lost 5 bases, V lost 3 bases, and 8 bases had no gene match. Germline V lookup: CDR1 SGHRS, CDR2 YFSETQ. The CDR3 has 15 amino acids. The CDR3 protein is CASSSQAGAGDTQYF. CDR3 coding DNA: TGCGCCAGCAGCTCCCAAGCGGGAGCTGGAGATACGCAGTATTTT.

This clone is judged medium-sized (0.01 to 0.1%). The chain joins TRBV4-1 to TRBJ2-7, with 8 nucleotides matching TRBD1. The CDR3 has 14 amino acids. Losses at the gene ends were 4 bases for V and 2 bases for J; bases not matched to a gene: 4. Germline assignment: CDR1 MGHRA and CDR2 YSYEKL. CDR3 sequence reads: CASSLRTGTYEQYF. The CDR3 region has the DNA TGCGCCAGCAGCCTTAGGACAGGGACCTACGAGCAGTACTTC.

This chain joins TRBV6-5 and TRBJ1-2; tentatively, D is TRBD1 (5 bases). Trimming cost V 5 bases and J 3 bases, with 10 bases left between them. Germline values: CDR1 MNHEY, CDR2 SVGAGI. The CDR3 loop spans 13 amino acids. CDR3 nucleotides: TGTGCCAGCAGTCCCGGGGCGGACTATGGCTACACCTTC. Its translation is CASSPGADYGYTF.

This clone came up once. V gene TRBV15 combines with J gene TRBJ2-5; D tentatively fits TRBD1 or TRBD2 (5 bases each). CDR3 length: 16 residues. From germline, CDR1 is LNHNV and CDR2 YYDKDF (reference sequence). Deletions cut 1 base from V and 4 bases from J, with 16 bases between. The CDR3 DNA reads as TGTGCCACCAGCAGAGTAAGGGTCCGGGGCCCAGAGACCCAGTACTTC. It yields the protein CATSRVRVRGPETQYF. Full variable domain (remainder filled in from reference TRBV15 and TRBJ2-5): DAMVIQNPRYQVTQFGKPVTLSCSQTLNHNVMYWYQQKSSQAPKLLFHYYDKDFNNEADTPDNFQSRRPNTSFCFLDIRSPGLGDTAMYLCATSRVRVRGPETQYFGPGTRLLVL.

The chain is built from TRBV11-2 and TRBJ2-1; 8 bases match TRBD1. The CDR3 extends over 15 amino acids. CDR1 is SGHAT and CDR2 is FQNNGV in the germline V gene. J lost 9 bases, V lost 1 base, and 8 bases had no gene match. The chain's CDR3 is CASSLVGQVVGEQFF. The CDR3 bases are TGTGCCAGCAGCTTAGTGGGACAGGTTGTGGGTGAGCAGTTCTTC.

The chain combines TRBV4-1 with TRBJ2-7, with D perhaps matching TRBD1 or TRBD2 (5 bases each). Germline CDR1 MGHRA, CDR2 YSYEKL. CDR3 length equals 15 residues. Trimming shortened V by 4 bases and J by 4 bases, and 17 bases separated the two germline ends. The CDR3 DNA follows: TGCGCCAGCAGCCGAAGTAACCAGGGAGAATACGAGCAGTACTTC. The encoded protein is CASSRSNQGEYEQYF.

This sequence joins TRBV5-1 and TRBJ2-2; no firm D call. Germline V lookup: CDR1 SGHRS, CDR2 YFSETQ. The germline V and J ends were trimmed by 3 bases and 1 base, with 7 bases remaining between them. The CDR3 extends over 14 amino acids. CDR3 loop: CASSSPRNTGELFF. In nucleotides, the CDR3 is TGCGCCAGCAGCTCCCCCAGGAACACCGGGGAGCTGTTTTTT.

The count of this clone is one. The chain joins TRBV5-1 to TRBJ1-4, with D unresolved. Germline V gene lookup returns CDR1 SGHRS and CDR2 YFSETQ. This CDR3 is built from 14 residues. Trimming took 0 bases from V and 6 from J, leaving 9 bases between them. The CDR3 DNA is TGCGCCAGCAGCTTGGGAGGGTCCCATGAAAAACTGTTTTTT. Translating gives CASSLGGSHEKLFF.

The rearrangement links TRBV28 to TRBJ2-3, with 10 nucleotides matching TRBD2. Looked up from germline, CDR1 is MDHEN and CDR2 is SYDVKM. The CDR3 has 17 residues. Losses at the gene ends were 4 bases for V and 4 bases for J; bases not matched to a gene: 11. CDR3 sequence: CASSSNKLAGSPDTQYF. The CDR3, as DNA: TGTGCCAGCAGTTCTAACAAACTAGCGGGAAGTCCAGATACGCAGTATTTT.

The J gene is TRBJ2-2, the V gene TRBV5-1; tentative D call: TRBD1 (5 bases). V dropped 0 bases and J dropped 1 base, with 7 bases sitting between them. The CDR3 is 15 amino acids. In germline, CDR1 is SGHRS, CDR2 YFSETQ. The CDR3 sequence is CASSLGQGNTGELFF. The CDR3 DNA follows: TGCGCCAGCAGCTTGGGGCAGGGGAACACCGGGGAGCTGTTTTTT.

The genes are TRBV20-1 and TRBJ1-1; D ambiguous. With 2 bases removed from V and 8 bases from J, the gap between germline ends came to 9 bases. Germline V CDR1 and CDR2: DFQATT, SNEGSKA (reference sequence). The CDR3 consists of 11 residues. CDR3 DNA: TGCAGTGCTAGATATCGCGGAGAAGCTTTCTTT. As protein: CSARYRGEAFF.

This clone has only a few counts. V gene TRBV29-1 combines with J gene TRBJ1-4; D perhaps matches TRBD1 (5 bases). Between the trimmed V and J ends, which lost 5 bases and 4 bases, there was a span of 17 bases. This CDR3 comprises 15 residues. Germline V gene data show CDR1 as SQVTM and CDR2 as ANQGSEA. The CDR3 DNA is TGCAGCGTTTATGGTCCGGGACTAATTAATGAAAAACTGTTTTTT. It codes for CSVYGPGLINEKLFF.

This chain links TRBV13 with TRBJ2-7; D is perhaps TRBD1 (6 bases). The CDR3 is made up of 15 amino acids. V was shortened by 2 bases and J by 2 bases, with 13 bases between the two germline ends. Germline V gene data show CDR1 as PRHDT and CDR2 as FYEKMQ (reference sequence). The CDR3 DNA reads as TGTGCCAGCAGCTTACGATCGGACAGTACCTACGAGCAGTACTTC. This gives the protein CASSLRSDSTYEQYF.

This rearrangement joins TRBV6-1 to TRBJ1-2; unclear D gene. V shed 1 base and J shed 4 bases, with 10 bases lying between them. The length of the CDR3 is 14 residues. CDR1 and CDR2 (germline): MNHNS, SASEGT. CDR3 in amino acids: CASSEEIGTYGYTF. DNA of the CDR3: TGTGCCAGCAGTGAAGAAATAGGAACCTATGGCTACACCTTC.

Here the CDR3 reads CASTQGDLYRYTF. Here the CDR3 DNA reads TGTGCCAGCACGCAGGGGGACTTGTATCGCTACACCTTC. The chain recombines TRBV6-1 with TRBJ1-2; 7 bases map to TRBD1. Per germline, CDR1 MNHNS and CDR2 SASEGT. V shed 7 bases and J 9 bases; nucleotides not matched to a gene: 11. The CDR3 loop spans 13 amino acids.

By its share, this clone is large (0.1 to 1%). The chain recombines TRBV5-5 with TRBJ1-3; D unresolved. Germline V gives CDR1 SGHKS, CDR2 YYEKEE (reference sequence). The CDR3 spans 16 residues. The ends were cut back, 0 bases at V and 0 bases at J, with 10 bases in the middle. The CDR3 is CASSLGAASSGNTIYF. CDR3 nucleotides: TGTGCCAGCAGCTTGGGGGCGGCCAGCTCTGGAAACACCATATATTTT.

The rearrangement joins TRBV15 to TRBJ1-4; D not resolved. Germline CDR1 and CDR2: LNHNV and YYDKDF (reference sequence). V shed 0 bases and J shed 8 bases, with 13 bases lying between them. The CDR3 totals 15 residues. As DNA, the CDR3 is TGTGCCACCAGCAGAGATGCCATTTATGCGGAAAAACTGTTTTTT. It encodes CATSRDAIYAEKLFF.

The chain carries TRBV14 and TRBJ1-2; D gene unclear. Per germline, CDR1 SGHDN and CDR2 FVKESK. This CDR3 spans 14 amino acids. Trimming pared 1 base from V and 7 bases from J, leaving 13 bases between. As DNA, the CDR3 is TGTGCCAGCAGCCAAGTTACAAGATGGGCTGGCTACACCTTC. Amino acid sequence: CASSQVTRWAGYTF.

The CDR3 region is CASSRDGRASSYEQYF. CDR3 DNA: TGCGCCAGCAGCCGGGACGGGAGGGCTTCGTCCTACGAGCAGTACTTC. The chain couples TRBV5-1 to TRBJ2-7; the match to TRBD2 covers 8 bases. The CDR3 runs to 16 residues. CDR1 and CDR2 (germline): SGHRS, YFSETQ. V shed 4 bases, J shed 1 base, and the junction held 10 bases outside the gene matches.

The genes are TRBV2 and TRBJ2-7; 11 bases match TRBD2. This CDR3 is 13 amino acids long. Germline lookup yields CDR1 SNHLY and CDR2 FYNNEI. Trimming at V came to 10 bases and at J to 3 bases, leaving 5 bases not matched to a gene. CDR3 amino acids: CATQLAGDYEQYF. Written as DNA, the CDR3 is TGTGCCACCCAACTAGCGGGGGACTACGAGCAGTACTTC.

The V and J genes are TRBV7-2 and TRBJ2-5; D remains unclear. V lost 1 base to trimming and J lost 5 bases, with 5 bases between them. Per germline, CDR1 SGHTA and CDR2 FQGNSA. The CDR3 runs 12 residues. CDR3 loop: CASSLVRETQYF. CDR3 sequence (DNA): TGTGCCAGCAGCTTAGTGCGGGAGACCCAGTACTTC.